This entry lists 32 T cell receptor beta chains sequenced from one sample in a study of shared clonotypes between healthy human individuals. The data were produced by immunoSEQ multiplex PCR, yet TCRdb's version contains in-frame clones alone and is incomplete. The data show around 100,000 clones, under 70% seen once. Sequencing used memory CD8+ T cells sorted from blood. Subset indicated: CD45RO+ cells pooled with CCR7-negative TemRA cells. The origin of the receptors is a woman aged 25-40 years in good health.

This clone was observed many times. The sample carries other DNA sequences with the same CDR3. This chain connects TRBV7-6 to TRBJ2-7; D gene unclear. The germline gives CDR1 SGHVS, CDR2 FNYEAQ. Trimming cost V 4 bases and J 3 bases, with 10 bases left between them. CDR3 length: 13 amino acids. CDR3 sequence (DNA): TGTGCCAGCAGCTCCGGACCGAACTACGAGCAGTACTTC. This gives the protein CASSSGPNYEQYF.

There are a few counts of this clone. CDR3 sequence reads: CASRPGNGDTQYF. DNA of the CDR3: TGTGCCAGTAGGCCAGGGAATGGGGATACGCAGTATTTT. The genes are TRBV19 and TRBJ2-3; weak D call: TRBD1 (5 bases). Germline loops: CDR1 LNHDA, CDR2 SQIVND (reference sequence). This CDR3 region has 13 residues. V was cut by 6 bases and J by 6 bases, with 13 bases left in between. The full variable domain, completed using reference TRBV19 and TRBJ2-3, is DGGITQSPKYLFRKEGQNVTLSCEQNLNHDAMYWYRQDPGQGLRLIYYSQIVNDFQKGDIAEGYSVSREKKESFPLTVTSAQKNPTAFYLCASRPGNGDTQYFGPGTRLTVL.

This chain links TRBV6-1 with TRBJ2-7; tentative D call: TRBD2 (7 bases). This CDR3 comprises 14 residues. Germline loops: CDR1 MNHNS, CDR2 SASEGT. The V end lost 3 bases, the J end lost 3 bases, and 12 bases lay between the germline ends. DNA of the CDR3: TGTGCCAGCAGTGACAGGGGACTACTCTACGAGCAGTACTTC. Protein product: CASSDRGLLYEQYF.

The chain combines TRBV27 with TRBJ1-2; possibly TRBD1 for D (6 bases). V was pared by 6 bases and J by 5 bases, with 25 bases between. The CDR3 has 17 amino acids. The germline V gene has CDR1 MNHEY and CDR2 SMNVEV (reference sequence). CDR3 bases: TGTGCCAGCAGAAGACACTTCCCTCCGGGGGCGCTTTATGGCTACACCTTC. It codes for CASRRHFPPGALYGYTF.

The rearrangement links TRBV30 to TRBJ2-3; D uncertain. Germline V gives CDR1 GTSNPN, CDR2 SVGIG (reference sequence). Trimming stripped 3 bases from V and 3 bases from J, with 7 bases between. The CDR3 runs to 12 residues. The CDR3 bases are TGTGCCTGGAGGGACCCTACAGATACGCAGTATTTT. Its protein product is CAWRDPTDTQYF.

The sample holds one count of this clone. This chain links TRBV11-2 with TRBJ2-5; D is undetermined. The CDR3 sequence is 11 residues long. Trimming removed 5 bases at V and 2 bases at J, with 3 bases between. CDR1 SGHAT and CDR2 FQNNGV come from the germline V gene. CDR3: CASSNQETQYF. CDR3 DNA sequence: TGTGCCAGCAGCAATCAAGAGACCCAGTACTTC.

Of note for this clone: A much larger clone differs by one base, so this may be a read error. This chain links TRBV29-1 with TRBJ1-1; a possible D gene is TRBD1 (5 bases). CDR3 length: 12 residues. V was trimmed by 2 bases and J by 4 bases, leaving 8 bases between them. CDR1 is SQVTM and CDR2 is ANQGSEA in the germline V gene. CDR3 DNA sequence: TGCAGCGTTGAACAGGGAAGCACTGAAGCTTTCTTT. It is translated as CSVEQGSTEAFF.

The rearrangement uses TRBV7-9 and TRBJ2-7, with D tentatively TRBD1 (5 bases). CDR1 is SEHNR and CDR2 is FQNEAQ in the germline V gene (reference sequence). V lost 3 bases, J lost 2 bases, and 14 bases lay in between. CDR3 length: 15 amino acids. CDR3 residues: CASSFQMGPPYEQYF. As DNA, the CDR3 is TGTGCCAGCAGCTTTCAAATGGGGCCCCCCTACGAGCAGTACTTC.

The chain uses TRBV11-2 and TRBJ2-1, with D possibly TRBD1 on 6 matching bases. The CDR3 spans 15 residues. Germline V lookup: CDR1 SGHAT, CDR2 FQNNGV. V was shortened by 5 bases and J by 8 bases, with 19 bases between the two germline ends. The DNA for the CDR3 is TGTGCCAGCAGCATCCTCAGGGGAATCGGTGATGAGCAGTTCTTC. As protein: CASSILRGIGDEQFF.

This clone was detected only once. The chain carries TRBV2 and TRBJ2-5, with 12 bases matching TRBD2. Germline V CDR1 and CDR2: SNHLY, FYNNEI. The CDR3 length is 16 residues. V lost 3 bases and J lost 5; bases outside the gene matches: 7. The CDR3 DNA follows: TGTGCCAGCAGTGACCGACTAGCGGGAGTTCATGAGACCCAGTACTTC. Protein sequence: CASSDRLAGVHETQYF.

This clone was observed many times. The chain couples TRBV6-4 to TRBJ2-1, with D perhaps TRBD1 or TRBD2 (7 bases each). The ends were cut back, 3 bases at V and 6 bases at J, with 15 bases in the middle. This CDR3 region has 15 residues. Germline V gives CDR1 MRHNA, CDR2 SNTAGT. CDR3 in DNA: TGTGCCAGCAGTGAAGGGGAGGGGGCAGGCAATGAGCAGTTCTTC. As protein: CASSEGEGAGNEQFF.

V is TRBV29-1 and J is TRBJ2-1; tentatively, D is TRBD2 (6 bases). From germline, CDR1 is SQVTM and CDR2 ANQGSEA. The V end was cut by 0 bases, the J end by 4 bases, with 16 bases between. The CDR3 is 16 amino acids. CDR3 in amino acids: CSVEDRAGPHYNEQFF. In DNA form, the CDR3 reads TGCAGCGTTGAAGATCGGGCGGGACCCCATTACAATGAGCAGTTCTTC.

The chain uses TRBV6-5 and TRBJ1-3; a possible D gene is TRBD1 (5 bases). CDR1 MNHEY and CDR2 SVGAGI come from the germline V gene. This CDR3 spans 14 amino acids. V lost 8 bases and J lost 0, with 11 bases in between. The CDR3: CASRGAYSGNTIYF. The CDR3 region has the DNA TGTGCCAGCCGCGGGGCCTACTCTGGAAACACCATATATTTT.

Of note for this clone: This may come from a read error, since a much larger clone is one base off. Other DNA sequences within the sample encode an identical CDR3. The V call is TRBV5-5, the J call TRBJ1-5; D unresolved. Trimming took 0 bases from V and 7 from J, leaving 8 bases between them. Germline values: CDR1 SGHKS, CDR2 YYEKEE (reference sequence). The CDR3 spans 13 residues. The CDR3 DNA is TGTGCCAGCAGCTTGGATTGGGGACAGCCCCAGCATTTT. This sequence encodes CASSLDWGQPQHF.

This sequence joins TRBV15 and TRBJ2-3; D is uncertain. Germline V gene sequence: CDR1 LNHNV, CDR2 YYDKDF (reference sequence). Trimming shortened V by 1 base and J by 4 bases, and 9 bases separated the two germline ends. The CDR3 extends over 14 amino acids. The chain's CDR3 is CATSRVVGPDTQYF. The CDR3 DNA follows: TGTGCCACCAGCAGAGTTGTCGGGCCAGATACGCAGTATTTT. Combining the CDR3 with reference TRBV15 and TRBJ2-3 gives the whole variable domain DAMVIQNPRYQVTQFGKPVTLSCSQTLNHNVMYWYQQKSSQAPKLLFHYYDKDFNNEADTPDNFQSRRPNTSFCFLDIRSPGLGDTAMYLCATSRVVGPDTQYFGPGTRLTVL.

This clone was counted only a few times. J is TRBJ2-5 and V is TRBV10-3; TRBD2 matches 9 bases. The CDR3 is 14 residues long. The V segment lost 5 bases and the J segment 5 bases; nucleotides outside the gene matches: 6. CDR1 is ENHRY, CDR2 SYGVKD, per germline. CDR3 region: CAISIAGEGETQYF. In DNA form, the CDR3 reads TGTGCCATCAGTATAGCGGGAGAAGGGGAGACCCAGTACTTC.

The chain links TRBV9 to TRBJ2-1; D gene unclear. Trimming removed 0 bases at V and 4 bases at J, with 8 bases between. Germline V lookup: CDR1 SGDLS, CDR2 YYNGEE. This CDR3 has 14 amino acids. Here the CDR3 DNA reads TGTGCCAGCAGCGTAGAACACTCTTACAATGAGCAGTTCTTC. Translating gives CASSVEHSYNEQFF.

This clone was recorded a few times. This rearrangement joins TRBV28 to TRBJ1-5, with 8 nucleotides matching TRBD1. J lost 7 bases, V lost 2 bases, and 1 base had no gene match. This CDR3 is 13 amino acids long. Germline loops: CDR1 MDHEN, CDR2 SYDVKM. CDR3 residues: CASSLQGAQPQHF. In DNA form, the CDR3 reads TGTGCCAGCAGTTTACAGGGGGCACAGCCCCAGCATTTT. The full variable domain, with the rest looked up from reference TRBV28 and TRBJ1-5, is DVKVTQSSRYLVKRTGEKVFLECVQDMDHENMFWYRQDPGLGLRLIYFSYDVKMKEKGDIPEGYSVSREKKERFSLILESASTNQTSMYLCASSLQGAQPQHFGDGTRLSIL.

The chain couples TRBV27 to TRBJ2-3; 9 positions match TRBD1. V gave up 5 bases and J gave up 3 bases; unmatched junction bases: 12. The CDR3 consists of 17 residues. Germline-derived CDR1 and CDR2 are MNHEY and SMNVEV (reference sequence). The CDR3 here is CASSPGPGTGRTDTQYF. Written as DNA, the CDR3 is TGTGCCAGCAGTCCGGGCCCCGGGACAGGGAGAACAGATACGCAGTATTTT.

The chain recombines TRBV27 with TRBJ1-1; D remains unclear. The CDR3 sequence is 16 residues long. Trimming removed 7 bases from V and 0 bases from J, with 18 bases in between. Germline V CDR1 and CDR2: MNHEY, SMNVEV (reference sequence). As DNA, the CDR3 is TGTGCCAGCACCCCCGGGATTGGCTCCATGAACACTGAAGCTTTCTTT. This codes for CASTPGIGSMNTEAFF.

The chain couples TRBV15 to TRBJ2-3; D is uncertain. Germline V lookup: CDR1 LNHNV, CDR2 YYDKDF (reference sequence). V was pared by 5 bases and J by 1 base, with 13 bases between. The CDR3 loop spans 15 amino acids. The CDR3, as DNA: TGTGCCACCAGCTTAGGATGGGCACGCACAGATACGCAGTATTTT. The encoded protein is CATSLGWARTDTQYF.

V gene TRBV28 combines with J gene TRBJ1-1; 8 bases are shared with TRBD1. The J segment lost 4 bases and the V segment lost 3 bases, leaving 4 bases of the junction unmatched. The CDR3 contains 14 residues. Germline values: CDR1 MDHEN, CDR2 SYDVKM. CDR3 sequence reads: CASSFPDRATEAFF. The DNA of the CDR3 is TGTGCCAGCAGTTTCCCGGACAGGGCCACTGAAGCTTTCTTT.

Comments on this clone: Other DNA sequences in the same sample also yield this CDR3. J is TRBJ1-2 and V is TRBV2; 7 bases map to TRBD1. Trimming removed 2 bases from V and 2 bases from J; junction bases left unmatched: 2. The CDR3 is 14 amino acids. The germline CDR1 and CDR2 sequences are SNHLY and FYNNEI. CDR3 residues: CASSERGPNYGYTF. DNA of the CDR3: TGTGCCAGCAGTGAAAGGGGGCCCAACTATGGCTACACCTTC.

The chain joins TRBV11-2 to TRBJ2-7; 14 nucleotides agree with TRBD2. The CDR3 covers 15 residues. The ends lost 3 bases at V and 4 bases at J; junction bases unmatched: 2. Germline loops: CDR1 SGHAT, CDR2 FQNNGV. The CDR3 spells CASSFGLAGGYEQYF. CDR3 in DNA: TGTGCCAGCAGCTTCGGACTAGCGGGGGGATACGAGCAGTACTTC.

The chain couples TRBV6-4 to TRBJ2-3; unclear D gene. Looked up from germline, CDR1 is MRHNA and CDR2 is SNTAGT. V was trimmed by 5 bases and J by 2 bases, leaving 8 bases between them. This CDR3 has 13 residues. This CDR3 is CASSSKDTDTQYF. CDR3 DNA: TGTGCCAGCAGTTCCAAGGACACAGATACGCAGTATTTT.

This clone has ten or more counts. V usage is TRBV15 and J usage is TRBJ2-5, with TRBD1 matching 10 bases. From germline, CDR1 is LNHNV and CDR2 YYDKDF (reference sequence). This CDR3 has 16 amino acids. The V gene end was trimmed by 0 bases and the J gene end by 7 bases; junction bases not matched to a gene: 8. CDR3 DNA: TGTGCCACCAGCAGAGAAACCGGGACAGGGGCTGGGACCCAGTACTTC. It codes for CATSRETGTGAGTQYF.

Remarks on this clone: One base separates it from a far larger clone, so it is likely a read error. This sample includes further DNA sequences coding for the same CDR3. The gene calls are TRBV18 and TRBJ2-7; no clear D. The CDR3 loop spans 15 amino acids. Germline V CDR1 and CDR2: KGHSH, LQKENI. Between the trimmed V and J ends, which lost 6 bases and 2 bases, there was a span of 17 bases. In DNA, the CDR3 is TGTGCCAGCTCGCCTCCCTCTAACACCGCCTACGAGCAGTACTTC. This encodes CASSPPSNTAYEQYF.

The chain joins TRBV4-2 to TRBJ2-1; 11 bases fit TRBD2. The V gene's germline CDR1 is LGHNA and CDR2 YNFKEQ. V was pared by 5 bases and J by 9 bases, with 9 bases of the junction left unmatched. This CDR3 is 15 amino acids long. CDR3 residues: CASSLPSSGGREQFF. The CDR3 DNA follows: TGTGCCAGCAGCTTACCGTCTAGCGGGGGGCGTGAGCAGTTCTTC.

On this clone itself: Given a far larger clone just one base away, this is likely a sequencing read error. The same CDR3 is also encoded by other DNA sequences in this sample. The rearrangement links TRBV6-4 to TRBJ2-3; TRBD2 matches at 10 bases. CDR3 length equals 15 residues. V trimming: 3 bases; J trimming: 0 bases; junction bases outside the gene matches: 0. Germline V gives CDR1 MRHNA, CDR2 SNTAGT. CDR3 bases: TGTGCCAGCAGTGAACTAGCGGGGAGCACAGATACGCAGTATTTT. It is translated as CASSELAGSTDTQYF.

This clone was found once. The J gene is TRBJ1-1, the V gene TRBV4-2; D perhaps matches TRBD1 (6 bases). Per germline, CDR1 LGHNA and CDR2 YNFKEQ. The CDR3 runs 15 residues. The V end lost 3 bases, the J end lost 8 bases, and 19 bases lay between the germline ends. This CDR3 reads CASSQSGAPGAEAFF. The CDR3, as DNA: TGTGCCAGCAGCCAGTCCGGGGCACCGGGGGCCGAAGCTTTCTTT.

CDR3 amino acids: CASSPAGDMGEQFF. The CDR3 DNA reads as TGTGCCAGCAGCCCAGCGGGAGATATGGGTGAGCAGTTCTTC. The genes are TRBV27 and TRBJ2-1, with 8 nucleotides matching TRBD2. The V gene end was trimmed by 6 bases and the J gene end by 9 bases; junction bases not matched to a gene: 10. This CDR3 is built from 14 residues. Germline V gene lookup returns CDR1 MNHEY and CDR2 SMNVEV (reference sequence).

This chain links TRBV23-1 with TRBJ1-4; 7 bases are shared with TRBD1. TRBV23-1 is an open reading frame whose function is uncertain. Germline trimming cut 4 bases from V and 3 bases from J; bases unmatched to any gene: 14. The CDR3 covers 18 residues. CDR3: CASSPMRQGVEANEKLFF. The CDR3 DNA sequence: TGCGCCAGCAGTCCAATGCGACAGGGAGTAGAGGCTAATGAAAAACTGTTTTTT.